Each of the 20 T cell receptor beta chains below was sequenced from the same sample in a study of blood T cell repertoires in COVID-19. Profiling relied on immunoSEQ multiplex PCR, and the TCRdb table lists in-frame clones only, not all of them. The data contain roughly 180,000 clones, 82% of them seen just once; the ten biggest clones take up roughly 10%. The sequencing input was peripheral blood. The receptors derive from an elderly woman with active or convalescent COVID-19.

As to this clone: Relative to the germline gene, one junction end is altered; a read error may explain this. CDR3: CASSSTLSGRAF. The CDR3 region has the DNA TGTGCCAGCAGTTCTACCCTTAGCGGGAGGGCCTTC. This sequence joins TRBV28 and TRBJ2-7, with 11 positions matching TRBD2. The germline V gene has CDR1 MDHEN and CDR2 SYDVKM. The CDR3 is 12 amino acids.

This chain uses TRBV5-1 with TRBJ2-7; unclear D gene. With 0 bases removed from V and 1 base from J, the gap between germline ends came to 8 bases. The CDR3 has 14 residues. CDR1 and CDR2 from the germline V gene are SGHRS and YFSETQ. The CDR3 DNA sequence: TGCGCCAGCAGCTTGGGGGCCCATTCCTACGAGCAGTACTTC. This translates into CASSLGAHSYEQYF.

This rearrangement joins TRBV10-3 to TRBJ2-7; D ambiguous. V was cut by 8 bases and J by 2 bases, with 13 bases left in between. Germline V gene data show CDR1 as ENHRY and CDR2 as SYGVKD. The CDR3 spans 13 residues. CDR3 loop: CAIRRGPTYEQYF. CDR3 bases: TGTGCCATCCGTCGAGGTCCCACCTACGAGCAGTACTTC.

With regard to this clone: This sample also contains other DNA sequences that code for the same CDR3. CDR3 nucleotides: TGCGCCAGCAGCTTGGTTAAGGGGGACACTGAAGCTTTCTTT. This encodes CASSLVKGDTEAFF. This rearrangement joins TRBV5-1 to TRBJ1-1; TRBD1 might be the D (6 bases). The CDR3 consists of 14 residues. V lost 0 bases and J lost 3, with 9 bases in between. Germline assignment: CDR1 SGHRS and CDR2 YFSETQ. Full variable domain (rest looked up from reference TRBV5-1 and TRBJ1-1): KAGVTQTPRYLIKTRGQQVTLSCSPISGHRSVSWYQQTPGQGLQFLFEYFSETQRNKGNFPGRFSGRQFSNSRSEMNVSTLELGDSALYLCASSLVKGDTEAFFGQGTRLTVV.

V usage is TRBV5-6 and J usage is TRBJ1-5, with 12 bases matching TRBD1. Trimming took 6 bases from V and 7 from J; bases not matched to a gene: 8. This CDR3 contains 15 residues. Germline values: CDR1 SGHDT, CDR2 YYEEEE. In DNA, the CDR3 is TGTGCCAGCAACTCGGGACAGGGGGCGAGCCAGCCCCAGCATTTT. This encodes CASNSGQGASQPQHF.

This rearrangement joins TRBV20-1 to TRBJ2-7; 14 bases align to TRBD2. CDR3 size: 16 residues. V was clipped by 3 bases and J by 5 bases; unmatched bases: 9. Germline CDR1 DFQATT, CDR2 SNEGSKA (reference sequence). The CDR3 reads CSASGTSGRTGDEQYF. The CDR3 nucleotides read TGCAGTGCTAGTGGGACTAGCGGGAGAACAGGCGACGAGCAGTACTTC.

There are a few counts of this clone. This chain uses TRBV6-5 with TRBJ1-6; D unresolved. The CDR3 loop spans 12 amino acids. The germline CDR1 and CDR2 sequences are MNHEY and SVGAGI. The V end was cut by 3 bases, the J end by 10 bases, with 7 bases between. CDR3 sequence (DNA): TGTGCCAGCAGTTATCGGAGGTCACCCCTCCACTTT. This gives the protein CASSYRRSPLHF.

The genes are TRBV10-3 and TRBJ1-1; 8 nucleotides line up with TRBD1. The CDR3 is made up of 15 amino acids. Germline V gives CDR1 ENHRY, CDR2 SYGVKD. Losses at the gene ends were 6 bases for V and 1 base for J; bases not matched to a gene: 7. The DNA for the CDR3 is TGTGCCATCAGGATGGACAGGGCAGGGAACACTGAAGCTTTCTTT. Its protein is CAIRMDRAGNTEAFF.

The V call is TRBV5-1, the J call TRBJ1-5; D remains unclear. This CDR3 is built from 16 residues. Between the trimmed V and J ends, which lost 4 bases and 0 bases, there was a span of 14 bases. Looked up from germline, CDR1 is SGHRS and CDR2 is YFSETQ. The CDR3 nucleotides read TGCGCCAGCAGCCTCGAGCCGCTCGGTAGCAATCAGCCCCAGCATTTT. This gives the protein CASSLEPLGSNQPQHF.

V and J are TRBV11-2 and TRBJ2-6; 12 positions match TRBD1. CDR3 size: 18 residues. Unmatched junction bases numbered 8, after V lost 4 bases and J lost 4 bases. From germline, CDR1 is SGHAT and CDR2 FQNNGV. The CDR3, as DNA: TGTGCCAGCAGCTCAACGGGACAGGGGGCATTGGGGGCCAACGTCCTGACTTTC. This gives the protein CASSSTGQGALGANVLTF.

There are a few counts of this clone. Here the CDR3 reads CSASGETEDTQYF. CDR3 DNA: TGCAGTGCTAGTGGGGAGACGGAAGATACGCAGTATTTT. The chain couples TRBV20-1 to TRBJ2-3, with a weak D call TRBD2 (5 bases). Trimming removed 3 bases from V and 5 bases from J, with 12 bases in between. Germline V lookup: CDR1 DFQATT, CDR2 SNEGSKA (reference sequence). This CDR3 region has 13 residues.

Points on this clone: Other DNA sequences in the same sample also yield this CDR3. The V gene is TRBV19, the J gene TRBJ1-2; the D is unclear. V shed 5 bases and J shed 1 base, with 8 bases lying between them. This CDR3 has 13 residues. The germline V gene has CDR1 LNHDA and CDR2 SQIVND (reference sequence). CDR3 bases: TGTGCCAGTAGTCTAGCTTTTAACTATGGCTACACCTTC. Encoded protein: CASSLAFNYGYTF.

This chain joins TRBV2 and TRBJ1-6; maybe TRBD1 (5 bases). In germline, CDR1 is SNHLY, CDR2 FYNNEI. This CDR3 comprises 12 residues. V was clipped by 2 bases and J by 9 bases, with 5 bases between them. For the CDR3, the DNA is TGTGCCAGCAGTGAAAGGGGTTCACCCCTCCACTTT. It translates to CASSERGSPLHF.

This clone appeared a single time. The CDR3 region has the DNA TGTGCCAGCAGCTCCTGGACAGGCCGCTCTGGAAACACCATATATTTT. As protein: CASSSWTGRSGNTIYF. The chain joins TRBV7-2 to TRBJ1-3; 7 nucleotides line up with TRBD1. This CDR3 region has 16 residues. The V gene end was trimmed by 4 bases and the J gene end by 0 bases; junction bases not matched to a gene: 6. Germline CDR1 and CDR2: SGHTA and FQGNSA.

This clone has only a few counts. The chain links TRBV5-1 to TRBJ1-2, with a tentative D call TRBD1 (6 bases). Trimming pared 0 bases from V and 3 bases from J, leaving 12 bases between. The CDR3 is 15 residues long. CDR1 and CDR2 from the germline V gene are SGHRS and YFSETQ. The CDR3 protein is CASSLGGGTDYGYTF. The DNA of the CDR3 is TGCGCCAGCAGCTTGGGAGGGGGTACGGACTATGGCTACACCTTC.

This chain links TRBV19 with TRBJ2-1; the D gene is possibly TRBD1 (5 bases). CDR3 length equals 13 residues. CDR1 is LNHDA, CDR2 SQIVND, per germline (reference sequence). Trimming left V 10 bases short and J 2 bases short, with 12 bases between. For the CDR3, the DNA is TGTGCCACCAAACAGGTCGCCTACAATGAGCAGTTCTTC. It translates to CATKQVAYNEQFF.

The V and J genes are TRBV5-6 and TRBJ1-2; tentatively, D is TRBD1 (5 bases). Germline-derived CDR1 and CDR2 are SGHDT and YYEEEE. The CDR3 runs to 17 residues. Trimming stripped 1 base from V and 2 bases from J, with 18 bases between. The CDR3 DNA sequence: TGTGCCAGCAGCTTGCTGGGGGAGGGCCACAGAAACTATGGCTACACCTTC. This translates into CASSLLGEGHRNYGYTF.

The chain couples TRBV5-1 to TRBJ1-1, with 9 bases identical to TRBD1. CDR1 is SGHRS, CDR2 YFSETQ, per germline. V lost 4 bases, J lost 0 bases, and 4 bases stayed unmatched. There are 15 residues in the CDR3. The CDR3 DNA reads TGCGCCAGCAGCCAAACAGGGGGCGTGAACACTGAAGCTTTCTTT. This sequence encodes CASSQTGGVNTEAFF.

The chain uses TRBV6-1 and TRBJ1-3; D gene uncertain. This CDR3 has 16 residues. The germline gives CDR1 MNHNS, CDR2 SASEGT. The V end lost 0 bases, the J end lost 1 base, and 10 bases lay between the germline ends. The CDR3 region has the DNA TGTGCCAGCAGTGAAGCGTATACTATTTCTGGAAACACCATATATTTT. As protein: CASSEAYTISGNTIYF.

The rearrangement links TRBV20-1 to TRBJ1-2, with D possibly TRBD1 on 5 matching bases. V was shortened by 3 bases and J by 7 bases, with 15 bases between the two germline ends. Germline CDR1 is DFQATT and CDR2 is SNEGSKA (reference sequence). This CDR3 region has 13 residues. The CDR3 here is CSASSPGRAGYTF. The CDR3, as DNA: TGCAGTGCTAGTAGTCCAGGCAGGGCTGGCTACACCTTC.